This T cell receptor beta chain originates from a study of T cell changes during pregnancy in multiple sclerosis. The CDR3 covers 13 residues. Profiling relied on immunoSEQ multiplex PCR, and the TCRdb table lists in-frame clones only, not all of them. The data show just under 80,000 clones, with 90% to 95% seen just once and approximately 0.93% held by the top ten. Sequenced material: peripheral blood, taken in the first trimester of pregnancy. V usage is TRBV21-1 and J usage is TRBJ2-7; the table's D call of TRBD1 was not tested on the DNA. TRBV21-1 is recorded as a pseudogene. This TCR was recovered from a female donor with multiple sclerosis, enrolled in a pregnancy study. The CDR3 loop is CASSKWQGDEQYF. CDR3 bases: TGTGCCAGCAGCAAATGGCAGGGGGACGAGCAGTACTTC.